The 19 T cell receptor beta chains listed next were all sequenced from one sample in a study of control samples from healthy donors and cancer patients. Method: immunoSEQ multiplex PCR; TCRdb's copy keeps in-frame clones and lacks some. The table shows roughly 120,000 clones, with 70% to 90% occurring only once. Source material: PBMCs. All receptors come from an older woman with lung cancer.

The chain has TRBV30 and TRBJ2-5; D is ambiguous. V shed 2 bases and J shed 2 bases, with 6 bases lying between them. Germline-derived CDR1 and CDR2 are GTSNPN and SVGIG (reference sequence). The CDR3 extends over 12 amino acids. CDR3 protein: CAWSIVQETQYF. The CDR3 nucleotides are TGTGCCTGGAGTATAGTGCAAGAGACCCAGTACTTC.

This clone has just a few counts. The chain uses TRBV5-1 and TRBJ2-5; 9 nucleotides match TRBD2. V was clipped by 0 bases and J by 2 bases; unmatched bases: 5. Germline CDR1 is SGHRS and CDR2 is YFSETQ. The CDR3 contains 16 residues. The chain's CDR3 is CASSLVRAGGQETQYF. The CDR3 nucleotides read TGCGCCAGCAGCTTGGTTCGCGCGGGGGGGCAAGAGACCCAGTACTTC.

The chain employs TRBV5-1 and TRBJ2-2; 9 bases map to TRBD1. The germline CDR1 and CDR2 sequences are SGHRS and YFSETQ. The CDR3 is 15 amino acids. Unmatched junction bases numbered 5, after V lost 3 bases and J lost 5 bases. DNA for the CDR3: TGCGCCAGCAGCTGGGGACAGGGAGGGACCGGGGAGCTGTTTTTT. This sequence encodes CASSWGQGGTGELFF.

Details on this clone: In the same sample, other DNA sequences code for this CDR3. The chain is built from TRBV19 and TRBJ1-2; no clear D. The CDR3 has 13 amino acids. Germline CDR1 LNHDA, CDR2 SQIVND (reference sequence). V lost 3 bases and J lost 4, with 9 bases in between. The CDR3 loop reads CASSIGPGYGYTF. The CDR3 region has the DNA TGTGCCAGTAGTATTGGGCCAGGCTATGGCTACACCTTC.

The V call is TRBV4-3, the J call TRBJ1-6, with unresolved D. The germline V gene encodes CDR1 LGHNA and CDR2 YSLEER. V dropped 4 bases and J dropped 4 bases, with 17 bases sitting between them. The CDR3 sequence is 17 residues long. The CDR3 DNA reads as TGCGCCAGCAGCCCAAGACGAGAGGTAGCATATAATTCACCCCTCCACTTT. Translation: CASSPRREVAYNSPLHF.

The rearrangement joins TRBV24-1 to TRBJ2-1; D is uncertain. The CDR3 totals 15 residues. V shed 3 bases and J shed 6 bases, with 14 bases lying between them. The germline V gene encodes CDR1 KGHDR and CDR2 SFDVKD. The DNA for the CDR3 is TGTGCCACCAGTGATGTTCTGGTAAACTCCAATGAGCAGTTCTTC. It translates to CATSDVLVNSNEQFF.

The chain is built from TRBV7-9 and TRBJ1-4; 10 bases agree with TRBD1. This CDR3 region has 18 residues. Trimming took 3 bases from V and 0 from J; bases not matched to a gene: 7. CDR1 is SEHNR and CDR2 is FQNEAQ in the germline V gene (reference sequence). This CDR3 reads CASSFRDRGLPTNEKLFF. The CDR3 nucleotides read TGTGCCAGCAGCTTCCGGGACAGGGGATTACCAACTAATGAAAAACTGTTTTTT.

The J gene is TRBJ2-1, the V gene TRBV6-5, with D perhaps matching TRBD1 (7 bases). CDR1 and CDR2 (germline): MNHEY, SVGAGI. The CDR3 extends over 15 amino acids. Trimming took off 5 bases at V and 3 bases at J, with 14 bases between the two ends. The CDR3 is CASSTQGGVYNEQFF. CDR3 DNA: TGTGCCAGCAGTACCCAGGGGGGAGTCTACAATGAGCAGTTCTTC.

The V and J genes are TRBV18 and TRBJ1-5, with TRBD1 matching 10 bases. CDR1 is KGHSH, CDR2 LQKENI, per germline. Germline trimming cut 5 bases from V and 8 bases from J; bases unmatched to any gene: 3. This CDR3 region has 13 residues. The CDR3 protein is CASSGTGVEPQHF. In DNA, the CDR3 is TGTGCCAGCTCAGGGACAGGGGTCGAGCCCCAGCATTTT.

This chain uses TRBV5-1 with TRBJ1-4; D is uncertain. CDR1 is SGHRS, CDR2 YFSETQ, per germline. Trimming removed 5 bases from V and 6 bases from J, with 11 bases in between. The CDR3 has 13 residues. CDR3 nucleotide sequence: TGCGCCAGCAGGGGGAGGGTCGATGAAAAACTGTTTTTT. It specifies CASRGRVDEKLFF.

The rearrangement joins TRBV27 to TRBJ1-1; 9 bases agree with TRBD1. The CDR3 spans 15 residues. Germline V lookup: CDR1 MNHEY, CDR2 SMNVEV (reference sequence). After removal of 5 bases from V and 5 bases from J, the junction contained 9 bases not matched to a gene. The CDR3 here is CASSPKGQGGTEAFF. The CDR3 nucleotides are TGTGCCAGCAGTCCCAAGGGACAGGGTGGTACTGAAGCTTTCTTT.

This rearrangement joins TRBV28 to TRBJ1-1; maybe TRBD1 (6 bases). CDR3 length equals 18 residues. Germline CDR1 is MDHEN and CDR2 is SYDVKM. V was pared by 4 bases and J by 1 base, with 22 bases between. CDR3 DNA sequence: TGTGCCAGCAGTTCCTCAGGGGTTGGGATGTCGGGGAACACTGAAGCTTTCTTT. It translates to CASSSSGVGMSGNTEAFF.

This clone has a handful of counts. The rearrangement joins TRBV14 to TRBJ1-2; a weak D match, TRBD1 (5 bases). The CDR3 is made up of 15 amino acids. V was shortened by 0 bases and J by 4 bases, with 12 bases between the two germline ends. CDR1 and CDR2 from the germline V gene are SGHDN and FVKESK. The CDR3 here is CASSQDRTHFYGYTF. CDR3 DNA: TGTGCCAGCAGCCAAGACAGGACACACTTCTATGGCTACACCTTC.

The DNA for the CDR3 is TGTGCCAGCAGGTCCGCGGGCACAGGGCTTAATGGCTACACCTTC. This codes for CASRSAGTGLNGYTF. This rearrangement joins TRBV27 to TRBJ1-2; possibly TRBD1 for D (6 bases). The CDR3 extends over 15 amino acids. CDR1 MNHEY and CDR2 SMNVEV come from the germline V gene (reference sequence). V lost 6 bases to trimming and J lost 6 bases, with 20 bases between them.

This chain uses TRBV9 with TRBJ2-5; 10 bases are shared with TRBD2. The CDR3 spans 16 residues. Trimming at V came to 4 bases and at J to 1 base, leaving 7 bases not matched to a gene. CDR1 and CDR2 (germline): SGDLS, YYNGEE. The CDR3 spells CASSLGLAAVQETQYF. The CDR3 DNA sequence: TGTGCCAGCAGCCTCGGACTAGCGGCTGTCCAAGAGACCCAGTACTTC.

This chain connects TRBV4-1 to TRBJ2-6; 8 nucleotides agree with TRBD1. Trimming removed 0 bases from V and 2 bases from J; junction bases left unmatched: 9. Per the germline V gene, CDR1 is MGHRA and CDR2 is YSYEKL. The CDR3 covers 19 residues. Here the CDR3 reads CASSQERGTGEAGANVLTF. The CDR3 DNA follows: TGCGCCAGCAGCCAAGAAAGAGGGACAGGAGAAGCTGGGGCCAACGTCCTGACTTTC.

CDR3 in amino acids: CASSSYPPAGNTEAFF. Written as DNA, the CDR3 is TGTGCCAGCAGTTCCTACCCCCCCGCAGGGAACACTGAAGCTTTCTTT. The chain combines TRBV6-6 with TRBJ1-1; D remains unclear. Trimming removed 4 bases from V and 1 base from J, with 16 bases in between. CDR3 length equals 16 residues. The V gene's germline CDR1 is MNHNY and CDR2 SVGAGI (reference sequence).

This clone is a singleton in its sample. The chain is built from TRBV4-3 and TRBJ2-5, with 7 bases lining up with TRBD2. Trimming took 1 base from V and 5 from J; bases not matched to a gene: 7. CDR1 is LGHNA and CDR2 is YSLEER in the germline V gene. This CDR3 has 15 amino acids. DNA for the CDR3: TGCGCCAGCAGCCAAGTATCCAGCGGGGTCGAGACCCAGTACTTC. It codes for CASSQVSSGVETQYF.

The chain employs TRBV6-6 and TRBJ1-1; D gene ambiguous. The CDR3 consists of 11 residues. The V end was cut by 6 bases, the J end by 3 bases, with 5 bases between. Germline V gene lookup returns CDR1 MNHNY and CDR2 SVGAGI (reference sequence). The CDR3 spells CASSPDTEAFF. The CDR3 nucleotides read TGTGCCAGCAGCCCGGACACTGAAGCTTTCTTT.